Described below is a single T cell receptor (beta chain) sequence and its context. The antigen it binds to is not known. Base quality data are lacking; no much larger clone is found one base away. Donors were healthy HIV-negative adults with no recently reported acute infections or vaccinations. All donors were Caucasian adults living in Nashville, Tennessee, USA. CD4+ T cells were enriched by magnetic negative selection; naive cells were then positively selected on CD45RA, and the negative fraction formed the memory subset. Blood was obtained by leukapheresis, after which PBMCs were separated by Ficoll-Histopaque density gradient centrifugation and cryopreserved in liquid nitrogen vapor phase. Analytical flow cytometry was used to check the purity and quantity of every magnetically sorted T cell population. From each sorted fraction, genomic DNA was isolated and quantified by UV absorbance on a Nanodrop 2000c.

Using the deep immunoSEQ assay, multiplex PCR amplified TCR CDR3 regions from genomic DNA. Genomic DNA extracted from each cell subset was distributed evenly over all wells of several immunoSEQ 96-well plates, and each plate served as one replicate. For sorted subsets, around 0.2 ug of genomic DNA, equivalent to some 30,000 T cell genomes, went into each replicate PCR. Purified libraries were measured with a Qubit 3.0 fluorometer, size-checked on a Bioanalyzer 2100, and measured again with the KAPA Library Quantification kit. Every immunoSEQ 96-well plate was sequenced on a separate single-read 150-cycle Illumina NextSeq 550 flow cell. Per the source publication's procedure: The immunoSEQ output contained only junctional sequences without quality scores, so filtering could not match that applied to full-length reads. Sequences were annotated with PyIR, a Python wrapper for IgBLAST v1.9, and V/J genes and CDR3 were assigned using IMGT germline references. Reads were filtered out if the reads had weak V/J assignments (E-value above 1e-6), no CDR3, stop codons, out-of-frame junctions, or ambiguous translated residues. V3J clonotypes were defined by identical inferred V gene, J gene, and CDR3 amino acid sequence. Percentage overlap between repertoires was calculated by dividing the number of shared unique clonotypes by the size of the smaller repertoire. RTK rarefaction, the Chao1 estimator, and Recon v2.1 estimates of unobserved clonotypes were used to assess repertoire richness. Generation probabilities for all TCRbeta clonotypes obtained by the gDNA method from a handful of donors were computed using OLGA. This is the immuneACCESS table as TCRdb keeps it, with only in-frame sequences that have V and J called. A part of the clones is gone; compared with another copy, unresolved V genes explain less than half, and the rest is unexplained. V and J calls and clone size are those listed in that table; D and trimming were worked out from the DNA. The sample data list about 960,000 clones, and over 60% of these were observed just once. Nearly 1.5% of the sample comes from the top ten.

Trimming leaves V shorter by 4 bases and J shorter by 0 bases, with the junction holding 8 bases beyond the gene matches. The CDR3 holds 17 amino acids from the cysteine to the phenylalanine. CDR3 DNA only is kept here, 51 bases in frame from base 1. Taken from the germline V gene (reference sequence), the CDR1 and CDR2 loops are GTSNPN and SVGIG. The entry originates in a study of shared clonotypes between healthy human individuals (dated by TCRdb to between 2020 and 2021). Looking at the study overall: Three men and a couple of women, aged 18 to 49 years, made up the cohort. Per donor, three plates each were used for CD4 naive and CD4 memory, two for CD8 naive, and one for CD8 memory. The study deeply sequenced blood TCR repertoires of about 5 healthy adults to estimate repertoire size and the extent of clonotype sharing between individuals. To increase sequencing depth and limit assay-specific biases, TCR repertoire library preparation and sequencing were carried out by different laboratories using diverse techniques. Between about 0.8 and 9 billion PBMCs per donor were obtained by leukapheresis.

Study-wide findings and limitations: Pairwise subsampling led to the expectation that sequencing depth would affect the degree of clonotype sharing among donors. Compared with non-shared clonotypes, the clonotypes found in all four sorted-subset donors had higher generation probabilities. Sampling was limited to blood, and TCR repertoires in tissue likely differ from TCR repertoires in blood. Even with the large sequencing depth, rarefaction of the sorted-subset datasets indicated that sequencing was incomplete. Naive subsets generally had larger estimated clonotype richness than memory subsets. Sharing across four donors was observed for approximately 5% of naive CD4, over 3% of naive CD8, 2.3% of memory CD4, and roughly 0.43% of memory CD8 clonotypes. Because the study included a small number of donors, the genetic and exposure-history diversity represented was limited.

In this chain, TRBV30 is recombined with TRBJ2-6, and 8 junction bases match TRBD1. The sequencing sample was made of memory CD4+ T cells sorted from blood. The label giving this sample's cell subset or site can be read as: CD45RA-negative fraction. The TCR sequence derives from a young man in good health. The DNA sequence reads TGTGCCTGGAACTCAGGGGGGACAGGCTCTGGGGCCAACGTCCTGACTTTC. Its translation is CAWNSGGTGSGANVLTF.